One and the same sample provided the 6 T cell receptor beta chains below, sequenced in a study of blood T cell repertoires in COVID-19. Only in-frame clones appear in the TCRdb table, and some are missing; sequencing was by immunoSEQ multiplex PCR. This table holds 200,000 to 250,000 clones, approximately 82% found once. Material for sequencing was peripheral blood. Every receptor here comes from a woman at least 80 years old with acute or convalescent COVID-19.

The rearrangement uses TRBV24-1 and TRBJ2-1; 11 bases fit TRBD2. With V trimmed by 0 bases and J by 8 bases, 5 bases remained unmatched. The CDR3 contains 16 residues. CDR1 and CDR2 from the germline V gene are KGHDR and SFDVKD. CDR3 residues: CATSDLKLAGDDEQFF. The CDR3, as DNA: TGTGCCACCAGTGATTTGAAACTAGCGGGAGACGATGAGCAGTTCTTC.

V is TRBV19 and J is TRBJ1-1; 7 bases map to TRBD1. The germline V gene encodes CDR1 LNHDA and CDR2 SQIVND (reference sequence). Losses at the gene ends were 6 bases for V and 1 base for J; bases not matched to a gene: 14. This CDR3 comprises 17 residues. The CDR3 loop is CASSTGTAVYPNTEAFF. The CDR3 nucleotides are TGTGCCAGTAGCACCGGGACAGCCGTTTACCCGAACACTGAAGCTTTCTTT.

V usage is TRBV12-3 or TRBV12-4 and J usage is TRBJ2-7, with no clear D. This CDR3 region has 11 residues. Trimming took 6 bases from V and 2 from J, leaving 5 bases between them. In DNA form, the CDR3 reads TGTGCCAGCAGAGTAGCCTACGAGCAGTACTTC. The encoded protein is CASRVAYEQYF.

This chain connects TRBV6-2 or TRBV6-3 to TRBJ2-7; no firm D call. CDR1 and CDR2 from the germline V gene are MNHEY and SVGEGT. This CDR3 is built from 13 residues. The ends were cut back, 2 bases at V and 1 base at J, with 6 bases in the middle. CDR3 region: CASSYPRSYEQYF. CDR3 coding DNA: TGTGCCAGCAGTTACCCTAGGTCCTACGAGCAGTACTTC.

The CDR3 nucleotides are TGTGCCAGCAGTCGCCTAGCGGGATCAGATACGCAGTATTTT. The encoded protein is CASSRLAGSDTQYF. V gene TRBV7-3 combines with J gene TRBJ2-3; 9 bases line up with TRBD2. J was trimmed by 4 bases and V by 6 bases; bases with no gene match: 5. Germline assignment: CDR1 SGHTA and CDR2 FQGTGA. CDR3 length: 14 residues.

V and J are TRBV7-2 and TRBJ2-1; weak D call: TRBD2 (5 bases). Trimming left V 4 bases short and J 9 bases short, with 16 bases between. CDR3 size: 14 residues. The germline CDR1 and CDR2 sequences are SGHTA and FQGNSA. The DNA for the CDR3 is TGTGCCAGCAGCTCCGGGCGGGTCATAGGTGAGCAGTTCTTC. Its translation is CASSSGRVIGEQFF.